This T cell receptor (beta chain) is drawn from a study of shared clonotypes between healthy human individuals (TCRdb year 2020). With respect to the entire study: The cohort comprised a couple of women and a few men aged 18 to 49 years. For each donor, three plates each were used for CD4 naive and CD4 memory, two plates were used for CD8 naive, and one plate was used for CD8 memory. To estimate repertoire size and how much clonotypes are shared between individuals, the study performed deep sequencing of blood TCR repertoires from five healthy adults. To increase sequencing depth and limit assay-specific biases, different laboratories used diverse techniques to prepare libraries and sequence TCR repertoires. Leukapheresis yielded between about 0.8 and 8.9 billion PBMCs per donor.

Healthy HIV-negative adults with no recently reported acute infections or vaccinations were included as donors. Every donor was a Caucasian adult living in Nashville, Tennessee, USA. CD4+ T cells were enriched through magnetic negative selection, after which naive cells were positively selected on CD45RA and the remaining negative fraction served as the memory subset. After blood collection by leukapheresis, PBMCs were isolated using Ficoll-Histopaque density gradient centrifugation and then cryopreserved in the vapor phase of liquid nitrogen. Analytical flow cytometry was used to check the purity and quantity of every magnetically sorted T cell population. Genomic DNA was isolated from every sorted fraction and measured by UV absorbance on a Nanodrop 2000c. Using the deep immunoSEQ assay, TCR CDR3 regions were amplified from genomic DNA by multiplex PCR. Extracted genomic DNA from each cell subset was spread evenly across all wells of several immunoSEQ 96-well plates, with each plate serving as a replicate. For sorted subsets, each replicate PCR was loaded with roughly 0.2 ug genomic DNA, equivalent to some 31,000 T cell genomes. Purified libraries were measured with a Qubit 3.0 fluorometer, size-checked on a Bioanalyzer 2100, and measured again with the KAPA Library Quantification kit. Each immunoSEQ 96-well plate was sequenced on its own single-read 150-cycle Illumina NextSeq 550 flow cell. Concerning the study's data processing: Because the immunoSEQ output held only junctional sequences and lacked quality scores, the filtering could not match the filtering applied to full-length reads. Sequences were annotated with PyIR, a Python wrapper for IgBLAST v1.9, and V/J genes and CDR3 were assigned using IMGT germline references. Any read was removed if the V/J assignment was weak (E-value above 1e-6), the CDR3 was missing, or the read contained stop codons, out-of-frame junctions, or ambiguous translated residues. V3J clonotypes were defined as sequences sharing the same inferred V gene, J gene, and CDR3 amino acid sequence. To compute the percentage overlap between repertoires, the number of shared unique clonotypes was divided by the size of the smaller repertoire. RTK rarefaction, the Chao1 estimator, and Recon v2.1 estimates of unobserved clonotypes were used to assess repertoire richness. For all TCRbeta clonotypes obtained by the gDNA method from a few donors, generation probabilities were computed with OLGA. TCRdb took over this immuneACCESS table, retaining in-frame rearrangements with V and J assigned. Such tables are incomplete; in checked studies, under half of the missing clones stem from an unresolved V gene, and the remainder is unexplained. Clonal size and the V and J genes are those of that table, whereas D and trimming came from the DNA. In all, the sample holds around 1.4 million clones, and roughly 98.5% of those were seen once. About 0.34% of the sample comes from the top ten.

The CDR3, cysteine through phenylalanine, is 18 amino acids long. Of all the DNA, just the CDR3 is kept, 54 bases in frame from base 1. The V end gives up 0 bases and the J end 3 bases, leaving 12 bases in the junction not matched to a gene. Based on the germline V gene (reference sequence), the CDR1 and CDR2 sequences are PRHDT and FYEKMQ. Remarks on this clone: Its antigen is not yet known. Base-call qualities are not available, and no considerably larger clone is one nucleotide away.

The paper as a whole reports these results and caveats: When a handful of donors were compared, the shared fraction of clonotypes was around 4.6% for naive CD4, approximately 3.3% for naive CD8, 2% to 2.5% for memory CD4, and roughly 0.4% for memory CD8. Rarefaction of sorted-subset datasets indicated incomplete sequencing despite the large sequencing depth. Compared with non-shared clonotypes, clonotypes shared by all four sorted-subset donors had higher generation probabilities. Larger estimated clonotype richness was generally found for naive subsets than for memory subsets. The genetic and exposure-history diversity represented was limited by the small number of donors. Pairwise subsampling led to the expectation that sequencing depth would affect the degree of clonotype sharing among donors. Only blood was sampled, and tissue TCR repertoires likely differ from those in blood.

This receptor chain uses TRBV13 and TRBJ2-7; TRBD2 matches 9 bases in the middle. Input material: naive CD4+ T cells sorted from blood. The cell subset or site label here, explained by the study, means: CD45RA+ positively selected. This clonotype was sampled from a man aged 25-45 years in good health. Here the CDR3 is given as CASSLGDWLASGNYEQYF. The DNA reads TGTGCCAGCAGCTTAGGGGATTGGTTGGCTAGCGGGAACTACGAGCAGTACTTC.